This T cell receptor beta chain was documented in a study of identical twins. Findings and limits, study-wide: One should note that invariant MAIT and iNKT cells could partly confound zero-insertion analyses. An excess of low generation probability was shown by twin-shared out-of-frame alpha sequences.

Trimming pared 7 bases from V and 1 base from J, leaving 13 bases between. There are 14 residues in the CDR3. TCRdb processed the 5' RACE reads anew with MiXCR; each CDR3 protein has one entry. Here the sample spans roughly 250,000 distinct CDR3 sequences, 11% to 15% being singletons. This clonotype was picked up many times. The target antigen is unknown. The sequence came from a woman aged 18-29 years in good health. Sequencing used memory (CD45RO+) T cells sorted from blood. V is TRBV12-3 or TRBV12-4 and J is TRBJ1-1; D call uncertain. CDR3 nucleotide sequence: TGTGCCAGCACCACTAGGGTCCGGAACACTGAAGCTTTCTTT. Protein sequence: CASTTRVRNTEAFF.